These 24 T cell receptor beta chains originate from one sample sequenced in a study of beta chain bispecific antibodies for T cell cancers. Overall study findings and caveats: Normal T cells contributed less of the targeted TRBV signal than the leukemia cells did.

Via MiXCR, TCRdb re-called the 5' RACE reads, giving one row per CDR3 protein. The sample holds about 18,000 distinct CDR3 sequences; approximately 2% are singletons and the top ten take around 7%. Antigens of these TCRs are unknown. Blood mononuclear cells were expanded for around three days using either OKT3 anti-CD3 antibody or CD3/CD28 beads. Sample: healthy donor T cells cultured with leukemia cells. These receptor sequences come from a human donor in good health. Some clones in this sample may be carry-over from other donors' samples.

This clonotype was counted at least ten times. The gene calls are TRBV20-1 and TRBJ2-4, with TRBD1 matching 7 bases. After removal of 1 base from V and 2 bases from J, the junction contained 8 bases not matched to a gene. CDR3 size: 16 residues. Germline V gives CDR1 DFQATT, CDR2 SNEGSKA (reference sequence). The DNA of the CDR3 is TGCAGTGCTAGAGGAAGGGGGCATCGTTCCAAAAACATTCAGTACTTC. It specifies CSARGRGHRSKNIQYF.

CDR3 protein: CASSQMPGAINTIYF. As DNA, the CDR3 is TGTGCCAGCAGCCAGATGCCGGGGGCAATAAACACCATATATTTT. The rearrangement uses TRBV3-1 and TRBJ1-3; D possibly corresponds to TRBD1 (6 bases). The CDR3 loop spans 15 amino acids. Looked up from germline, CDR1 is LGHDT and CDR2 is YNNKEL (reference sequence). V lost 3 bases and J lost 6, with 15 bases in between.

This clonotype was recorded a few times. The genes are TRBV12-3 or TRBV12-4 and TRBJ1-3, with no clear D. The CDR3 spans 14 residues. V dropped 10 bases and J dropped 7 bases, with 20 bases sitting between them. The CDR3 here is CATLWVSSRNTIYF. The CDR3 DNA reads as TGTGCCACTCTGTGGGTTTCGTCTCGGAACACCATATATTTT.

This clonotype was seen ten or more times. The chain combines TRBV13 with TRBJ2-7, with 8 nucleotides matching TRBD1. Trimming removed 5 bases from V and 5 bases from J; junction bases left unmatched: 8. CDR1 and CDR2 (germline): PRHDT, FYEKMQ (reference sequence). This CDR3 spans 14 amino acids. This CDR3 reads CASSPGQGRDEQYF. The CDR3 DNA follows: TGTGCCAGCAGCCCAGGACAGGGAAGGGACGAGCAGTACTTC.

There are many counts of this clonotype. The chain has TRBV5-1 and TRBJ2-7; D uncertain. Germline V CDR1 and CDR2: SGHRS, YFSETQ. V lost 0 bases and J 3 bases, leaving 13 bases between the germline ends. There are 15 residues in the CDR3. The CDR3 bases are TGCGCCAGCAGCTTGGCTTTTGAAAAAGTCTACGAGCAGTACTTC. Its protein product is CASSLAFEKVYEQYF.

V gene TRBV7-9 combines with J gene TRBJ1-5; no firm D call. Germline V lookup: CDR1 SEHNR, CDR2 FQNEAQ (reference sequence). V dropped 1 base and J dropped 4 bases, with 5 bases sitting between them. There are 13 residues in the CDR3. For the CDR3, the DNA is TGTGCCAGCAGCTTAGATCGGAATCAGCCCCAGCATTTT. Its translation is CASSLDRNQPQHF.

This clonotype was seen repeatedly, ten times or more. This chain links TRBV7-9 with TRBJ2-1; the D gene is possibly TRBD2 (5 bases). CDR3 length: 14 amino acids. In germline, CDR1 is SEHNR, CDR2 FQNEAQ (reference sequence). V lost 7 bases to trimming and J lost 7 bases, with 17 bases between them. The CDR3 region has the DNA TGTGCCAGCAACAAAGAGGGCGTTGTAAATGAGCAGTTCTTC. It encodes CASNKEGVVNEQFF.

This clonotype was found many times. The chain recombines TRBV12-3 or TRBV12-4 with TRBJ2-3; D uncertain. This CDR3 has 11 residues. The V gene lost 3 bases and the J gene lost 6 bases, with 4 bases spanning the gap. DNA for the CDR3: TGTGCCAGCAGTTTGGTGGATACGCAGTATTTT. It specifies CASSLVDTQYF.

The table lists this clonotype with many counts. This rearrangement joins TRBV5-1 to TRBJ2-2; D is undetermined. Germline values: CDR1 SGHRS, CDR2 YFSETQ. Trimming removed 5 bases from V and 7 bases from J, with 12 bases in between. The CDR3 extends over 13 amino acids. The CDR3 DNA is TGCGCCAGCAGATGGGAAGGCTACGGGGAGCTGTTTTTT. Translated, it gives CASRWEGYGELFF.

In this sample, this clonotype turned up many times. The chain links TRBV13 to TRBJ2-2; D tentatively fits TRBD1 or TRBD2 (5 bases each). Germline V CDR1 and CDR2: PRHDT, FYEKMQ (reference sequence). Between the trimmed V and J ends, which lost 4 bases and 6 bases, there was a span of 15 bases. The CDR3 has 15 residues. The CDR3 sequence is CASSSDGATPGELFF. CDR3 sequence (DNA): TGTGCCAGCAGCTCGGACGGGGCGACACCCGGGGAGCTGTTTTTT.

This clonotype was counted many times. CDR3 residues: CASSSTGDGNTIYF. CDR3 bases: TGTGCCAGCAGCTCAACAGGGGACGGAAACACCATATATTTT. The chain has TRBV7-9 and TRBJ1-3; TRBD1 matches at 7 bases. CDR1 is SEHNR and CDR2 is FQNEAQ in the germline V gene (reference sequence). The CDR3 runs to 14 residues. The trim removed 4 bases at V and 4 bases at J, leaving 4 bases unmatched.

This clonotype was counted at least ten times. The chain has TRBV5-1 and TRBJ2-1, with a tentative D call TRBD2 (5 bases). V dropped 3 bases and J dropped 2 bases, with 12 bases sitting between them. The CDR3 extends over 15 amino acids. The germline gives CDR1 SGHRS, CDR2 YFSETQ. Here the CDR3 DNA reads TGCGCCAGCAGCTGGACTGTGAGTGCCTACAATGAGCAGTTCTTC. This encodes CASSWTVSAYNEQFF.

This clonotype has ten or more counts. V gene TRBV20-1 combines with J gene TRBJ1-1, with 9 bases fitting TRBD1. This CDR3 comprises 13 residues. Germline V gene sequence: CDR1 DFQATT, CDR2 SNEGSKA (reference sequence). V dropped 6 bases and J dropped 5; count of bases not matched to a gene: 7. As DNA, the CDR3 is TGCAGTGCCCCCTTGACAGGGGGAACTGAAGCTTTCTTT. Protein: CSAPLTGGTEAFF.

This clonotype is medium-sized by share. The gene calls are TRBV5-1 and TRBJ2-1; D may be TRBD1 (6 bases). The length of the CDR3 is 14 residues. V lost 2 bases and J 4 bases, leaving 10 bases between the germline ends. In germline, CDR1 is SGHRS, CDR2 YFSETQ. The CDR3 DNA reads TGCGCCAGCAGCTTTGGGACAAATTACAATGAGCAGTTCTTC. Encoded protein: CASSFGTNYNEQFF.

This clonotype was counted at least ten times. The chain employs TRBV5-1 and TRBJ2-7, with TRBD1 identical over 8 bases. Germline CDR1 is SGHRS and CDR2 is YFSETQ. This CDR3 has 15 residues. The V segment lost 4 bases and the J segment 6 bases; nucleotides outside the gene matches: 12. The CDR3 here is CASSVYGQGNGEQYF. The CDR3 nucleotides are TGCGCCAGCAGCGTTTACGGACAGGGAAACGGCGAGCAGTACTTC.

This clonotype has ten or more counts. The chain is built from TRBV16 and TRBJ1-2; TRBD1 is a possible D gene (5 bases). The CDR3 is 17 amino acids. Looked up from germline, CDR1 is KGHSY and CDR2 is FQNENV. Trimming removed 4 bases from V and 4 bases from J, with 22 bases in between. In DNA, the CDR3 is TGTGCCAGCAGCCCCTCGGGGGTACCCGCCCTGGGCTATGGCTACACCTTC. Residues: CASSPSGVPALGYGYTF.

This clonotype was observed many times. V usage is TRBV20-1 and J usage is TRBJ1-5, with D perhaps matching TRBD1 (5 bases). CDR3 length equals 14 residues. Germline values: CDR1 DFQATT, CDR2 SNEGSKA (reference sequence). Between the trimmed V and J ends, which lost 3 bases and 0 bases, there was a span of 9 bases. The CDR3 is CSASLQVSNQPQHF. The DNA of the CDR3 is TGCAGTGCTAGCTTACAGGTTAGCAATCAGCCCCAGCATTTT.

This clonotype was found many times. The chain couples TRBV19 to TRBJ2-1; D remains ambiguous. The CDR3 length is 15 residues. Trimming removed 1 base at V and 0 bases at J, with 7 bases between. CDR1 is LNHDA, CDR2 SQIVND, per germline (reference sequence). Here the CDR3 reads CASSIGPSSYNEQFF. In nucleotides, the CDR3 is TGTGCCAGTAGTATAGGGCCCAGCTCCTACAATGAGCAGTTCTTC.

This clonotype was seen repeatedly, ten times or more. V and J are TRBV4-2 and TRBJ1-5; D not resolved. The CDR3 is 15 residues long. Trimming removed 0 bases at V and 7 bases at J, with 13 bases between. Germline CDR1 reads LGHNA; CDR2 reads YNFKEQ. The CDR3 is CASSQDWGGRQPQHF. Here the CDR3 DNA reads TGTGCCAGCAGCCAAGATTGGGGAGGGCGGCAGCCCCAGCATTTT.

This clonotype has more than one count but fewer than ten. The J gene is TRBJ2-1, the V gene TRBV6-5; 9 bases are shared with TRBD2. The CDR3 has 16 amino acids. The trim removed 5 bases at V and 5 bases at J, leaving 10 bases unmatched. Per the germline V gene, CDR1 is MNHEY and CDR2 is SVGAGI. The CDR3 here is CASSPGKAGGHNEQFF. CDR3 in DNA: TGTGCCAGCAGTCCGGGAAAAGCGGGGGGACACAATGAGCAGTTCTTC.

This clonotype was counted at least ten times. The chain joins TRBV5-1 to TRBJ2-2; the match to TRBD2 covers 16 bases. Trimming cost V 4 bases and J 6 bases; bases outside gene matches: 12. The CDR3 has 19 residues. Germline-derived CDR1 and CDR2 are SGHRS and YFSETQ. CDR3 amino acids: CASSTGPGLAGGRPGELFF. The DNA for the CDR3 is TGCGCCAGCAGCACCGGGCCGGGACTAGCGGGGGGGCGCCCCGGGGAGCTGTTTTTT.

At least ten counts were recorded for this clonotype. The chain recombines TRBV7-9 with TRBJ2-5, with 10 bases matching TRBD1. V shed 1 base, J shed 4 bases, and the junction held 6 bases outside the gene matches. This CDR3 region has 16 residues. Germline V gene lookup returns CDR1 SEHNR and CDR2 FQNEAQ (reference sequence). The CDR3 spells CASSLVHGTGVETQYF. CDR3 DNA: TGTGCCAGCAGCTTAGTCCACGGGACAGGGGTAGAGACCCAGTACTTC.

This clonotype has at least ten counts. The chain links TRBV11-2 to TRBJ2-7; TRBD1 aligns across 7 bases. After removal of 3 bases from V and 2 bases from J, the junction contained 4 bases not matched to a gene. Germline V gene sequence: CDR1 SGHAT, CDR2 FQNNGV. The CDR3 is made up of 14 amino acids. CDR3 sequence: CASSFPGGTYEQYF. As DNA, the CDR3 is TGTGCCAGCAGCTTCCCAGGGGGTACCTACGAGCAGTACTTC.

The CDR3 nucleotides read TGTGCCAGCACCACGACGGGAGCGGGGGGCGCGTTGGCCAAAAACATTCAGTACTTC. Protein product: CASTTTGAGGALAKNIQYF. The chain is built from TRBV21-1 and TRBJ2-4; the D call of TRBD1 is as the table states it, not checked on the DNA. TRBV21-1 constitutes a pseudogene. CDR3 length: 19 amino acids.